This T cell receptor beta chain was obtained from a study of blood T cell repertoires in COVID-19. At the level of the study: PBMCs, B-cell-depleted T cells, or T cells provided the cDNA or gDNA that made up the material.

In the authors' workflow: Cell counts per sample came from amplifying reference gene primers. Using immunoSEQ multiplex PCR, the repertoire was profiled, and TCRdb retains in-frame clones only, with some absent. For V, J and clone size, that table is used; D and trimming come from the DNA. The table includes about 150,000 clones, about 80% detected once. The CDR3 length is 15 residues. The germline V gene encodes CDR1 SGHRS and CDR2 YFSETQ. Trimming pared 0 bases from V and 0 bases from J, leaving 8 bases between. This clone has just one count. Other DNA sequences within the sample encode an identical CDR3.

Sequenced input: peripheral blood. This rearrangement joins TRBV5-1 to TRBJ2-3; D is perhaps TRBD1 (6 bases). The receptor comes from a woman aged 55-70 years with COVID-19, enrolled during active disease. This CDR3 reads CASSLDRASTDTQYF. As DNA, the CDR3 is TGCGCCAGCAGCTTGGACAGGGCTAGCACAGATACGCAGTATTTT.